The TCR beta chain under discussion was sequenced for a study of T-cell memory formation after mild COVID-19. Across the study: For the most part, TCR clusters were specific to one donor.

Germline assignment: CDR1 SEHNR and CDR2 FQNEAQ (reference sequence). The length of the CDR3 is 15 residues. Trimming shortened V by 5 bases and J by 0 bases, and 14 bases separated the two germline ends. 5'RACE primed from the constant segment yielded TCR alpha and TCR beta cDNA libraries bearing sample barcodes and UMIs. TCRdb recomputed calls from the 5' RACE reads with MiXCR, one row per CDR3 protein. Here the sample spans approximately 110,000 distinct CDR3 sequences, around a fifth being singletons. The clonotype originates from a man younger than 35 who had mild COVID-19 (a few samples of this study predate the infection). Cell type and time point are not known. This chain links TRBV7-9 with TRBJ2-7; D may correspond to TRBD1 or TRBD2 (5 bases each). The specimen was PBMCs or a T cell subset sorted from them (not recorded which). The CDR3 reads CASSPWAGSSYEQYF. The CDR3 DNA sequence: TGTGCCAGCAGCCCTTGGGCAGGGAGCTCCTACGAGCAGTACTTC.